The 30 T cell receptor beta chains below come from one sample, sequenced in a study of T cell changes during pregnancy in multiple sclerosis. The repertoire was sequenced with immunoSEQ multiplex PCR; TCRdb's copy has only in-frame clones and lacks some. The sample lists roughly 59,000 clones; just under 95% were seen once. Sample: CD4+ T cells from peripheral blood mononuclear cells, taken before pregnancy. These receptors all stem from a female donor with multiple sclerosis, enrolled in a pregnancy study.

The chain carries TRBV2 and TRBJ2-3; TRBD2 matches 15 bases. Trimming removed 7 bases from V and 7 bases from J; junction bases left unmatched: 9. Germline V gene sequence: CDR1 SNHLY, CDR2 FYNNEI. The CDR3 has 16 residues. CDR3 amino acids: CASTRTSGRAINTQYF. CDR3 bases: TGTGCCAGCACCAGGACTAGCGGGAGGGCCATAAATACGCAGTATTTT.

The V gene is TRBV11-2, the J gene TRBJ2-1, with 10 nucleotides matching TRBD2. The germline gives CDR1 SGHAT, CDR2 FQNNGV. The CDR3 runs 15 residues. Trimming took 6 bases from V and 4 from J; bases not matched to a gene: 6. DNA for the CDR3: TGTGCCAGCAGTCAAACTAGCGGGATTTACAATGAGCAGTTCTTC. Residues: CASSQTSGIYNEQFF. Full variable domain (rest looked up from reference TRBV11-2 and TRBJ2-1): EAGVAQSPRYKIIEKRQSVAFWCNPISGHATLYWYQQILGQGPKLLIQFQNNGVVDDSQLPKDRFSAERLKGVDSTLKIQPAKLEDSAVYLCASSQTSGIYNEQFFGPGTRLTVL.

V usage is TRBV19 and J usage is TRBJ1-1; possibly TRBD1 for D (5 bases). The germline V and J ends were trimmed by 6 bases and 4 bases, with 18 bases remaining between them. CDR3 size: 15 residues. Germline V gives CDR1 LNHDA, CDR2 SQIVND (reference sequence). CDR3: CASSILIPGFTEAFF. DNA for the CDR3: TGTGCCAGTAGCATATTAATTCCAGGGTTCACTGAAGCTTTCTTT.

This chain connects TRBV2 to TRBJ2-3; TRBD1 agrees at 7 bases. This CDR3 is built from 17 residues. Germline V gives CDR1 SNHLY, CDR2 FYNNEI. V trimming: 2 bases; J trimming: 5 bases; junction bases outside the gene matches: 13. As DNA, the CDR3 is TGTGCCAGCAGTGAATCGTTTGCAGGGGGTTTCATAGATACGCAGTATTTT. As protein: CASSESFAGGFIDTQYF. The variable domain in full, completed from reference TRBV2 and TRBJ2-3, reads EPEVTQTPSHQVTQMGQEVILRCVPISNHLYFYWYRQILGQKVEFLVSFYNNEISEKSEIFDDQFSVERPDGSNFTLKIRSTKLEDSAMYFCASSESFAGGFIDTQYFGPGTRLTVL.

This rearrangement joins TRBV4-2 to TRBJ2-7, with TRBD2 matching over 14 bases. The CDR3 sequence is 17 residues long. The germline CDR1 and CDR2 sequences are LGHNA and YNFKEQ. Losses at the gene ends were 4 bases for V and 1 base for J; bases not matched to a gene: 6. DNA for the CDR3: TGTGCCAGCAGCCTGGGACTAGCGGGAGTACAGTCCTACGAGCAGTACTTC. Protein: CASSLGLAGVQSYEQYF.

The J gene is TRBJ1-2, the V gene TRBV4-2, with TRBD1 identical over 9 bases. This CDR3 contains 16 residues. Looked up from germline, CDR1 is LGHNA and CDR2 is YNFKEQ. V trimming: 2 bases; J trimming: 4 bases; junction bases outside the gene matches: 8. The CDR3 sequence: CASSQTGTGSSYGYTF. CDR3 DNA sequence: TGTGCCAGCAGCCAAACCGGGACAGGGTCCAGCTATGGCTACACCTTC.

The chain is built from TRBV18 and TRBJ1-3; TRBD1 aligns across 7 bases. CDR3 size: 17 residues. The germline gives CDR1 KGHSH, CDR2 LQKENI. Unmatched junction bases numbered 8, after V lost 3 bases and J lost 0 bases. In nucleotides, the CDR3 is TGTGCCAGCTCACCCATAGGGACAGTCAGCTCTGGAAACACCATATATTTT. Encoded protein: CASSPIGTVSSGNTIYF.

This chain connects TRBV18 to TRBJ2-5; D remains unclear. Germline values: CDR1 KGHSH, CDR2 LQKENI. V was trimmed by 1 base and J by 4 bases, leaving 10 bases between them. The CDR3 has 14 residues. CDR3 protein: CASSPRVSGETQYF. The CDR3 region has the DNA TGTGCCAGCTCACCACGAGTATCGGGAGAGACCCAGTACTTC.

The chain combines TRBV5-5 with TRBJ2-1; D remains ambiguous. This CDR3 contains 15 residues. With 0 bases removed from V and 9 bases from J, the gap between germline ends came to 16 bases. CDR1 SGHKS and CDR2 YYEKEE come from the germline V gene (reference sequence). CDR3 nucleotide sequence: TGTGCCAGCAGCTTGGCCGTGCAGTCTCTCAGTGAGCAGTTCTTC. Encoded protein: CASSLAVQSLSEQFF.

The J gene is TRBJ1-1, the V gene TRBV5-1; TRBD1 matches at 8 bases. Germline values: CDR1 SGHRS, CDR2 YFSETQ. Trimming took 9 bases from V and 1 from J; bases not matched to a gene: 14. The CDR3 spans 16 residues. The CDR3 bases are TGCGCCACCCAAACGGGTCAGGGGACAGGGAACACTGAAGCTTTCTTT. It translates to CATQTGQGTGNTEAFF.

V is TRBV5-4 and J is TRBJ1-2; 7 nucleotides agree with TRBD1. Germline V gene lookup returns CDR1 SGHNT and CDR2 YYREEE (reference sequence). Trimming removed 4 bases from V and 5 bases from J; junction bases left unmatched: 14. There are 16 residues in the CDR3. CDR3 in amino acids: CASSLPNDRVRYGYTF. The CDR3 DNA sequence: TGTGCCAGCAGCCTTCCAAACGACAGGGTTCGATATGGCTACACCTTC.

This rearrangement joins TRBV19 to TRBJ1-5; possibly TRBD1 for D (5 bases). Trimming took off 1 base at V and 7 bases at J, with 8 bases between the two ends. There are 13 residues in the CDR3. Germline CDR1 and CDR2: LNHDA and SQIVND (reference sequence). The CDR3 sequence: CASSIGRDQPQHF. The DNA of the CDR3 is TGTGCCAGTAGTATAGGGAGGGACCAGCCCCAGCATTTT. The whole variable domain, remainder taken from reference TRBV19 and TRBJ1-5, is DGGITQSPKYLFRKEGQNVTLSCEQNLNHDAMYWYRQDPGQGLRLIYYSQIVNDFQKGDIAEGYSVSREKKESFPLTVTSAQKNPTAFYLCASSIGRDQPQHFGDGTRLSIL.

The chain has TRBV7-2 and TRBJ1-1; D not resolved. This CDR3 region has 13 residues. From germline, CDR1 is SGHTA and CDR2 FQGNSA. V lost 5 bases and J lost 2, with 9 bases in between. For the CDR3, the DNA is TGTGCCAGCAGCCCGCAGTCAAACACTGAAGCTTTCTTT. This encodes CASSPQSNTEAFF.

CDR3 bases: TGTGCCAGCAGCTCCAATCAAACAAGGGGGCGCGACACTGAAGCTTTCTTT. Its protein is CASSSNQTRGRDTEAFF. The rearrangement uses TRBV11-3 and TRBJ1-1; 7 bases match TRBD1. CDR3 length: 17 residues. Trimming took 4 bases from V and 3 from J; bases not matched to a gene: 14. CDR1 and CDR2 from the germline V gene are SGHNT and YENEEA.

The CDR3 DNA is TGTGCCAGCAGCCTGGGACTAGCGGGGGTTCAAGAGACCCAGTACTTC. Protein product: CASSLGLAGVQETQYF. The chain combines TRBV11-1 with TRBJ2-5; 14 bases agree with TRBD2. Unmatched junction bases numbered 4, after V lost 5 bases and J lost 2 bases. Germline CDR1 is SGHAT and CDR2 is FQDESV (reference sequence). The CDR3 has 16 residues.

This chain links TRBV2 with TRBJ1-2; TRBD1 agrees at 8 bases. V shed 6 bases and J 6 bases; nucleotides not matched to a gene: 3. The CDR3 is made up of 12 amino acids. Per the germline V gene, CDR1 is SNHLY and CDR2 is FYNNEI. The CDR3 spells CASSKTGDGYTF. The CDR3 coding sequence is TGTGCCAGCAGCAAGACAGGGGATGGCTACACCTTC.

This clone was counted a single time. The J gene is TRBJ2-3, the V gene TRBV2; the D gene is possibly TRBD1 (6 bases). V was clipped by 8 bases and J by 4 bases, with 16 bases between them. This CDR3 is built from 14 residues. Per the germline V gene, CDR1 is SNHLY and CDR2 is FYNNEI. The CDR3, as DNA: TGTGCCAGCCGGGGACAAACCGGGGCAGATACGCAGTATTTT. Protein sequence: CASRGQTGADTQYF. The full variable domain, rest sourced from reference TRBV2 and TRBJ2-3, is EPEVTQTPSHQVTQMGQEVILRCVPISNHLYFYWYRQILGQKVEFLVSFYNNEISEKSEIFDDQFSVERPDGSNFTLKIRSTKLEDSAMYFCASRGQTGADTQYFGPGTRLTVL.

A single count supports this clone. The chain recombines TRBV10-1 with TRBJ2-7; weak D call: TRBD2 (6 bases). This CDR3 comprises 15 residues. CDR1 and CDR2 from the germline V gene are WNHNN and SYGVQD (reference sequence). The V gene lost 7 bases and the J gene lost 0 bases, with 16 bases spanning the gap. The CDR3 nucleotides read TGCGCCAGCACCCTTCCCCACGGGAGCTCCTACGAGCAGTACTTC. Protein: CASTLPHGSSYEQYF.

The chain has TRBV5-6 and TRBJ1-3; the D gene is possibly TRBD1 (6 bases). The length of the CDR3 is 14 residues. Germline loops: CDR1 SGHDT, CDR2 YYEEEE. V shed 2 bases and J shed 3 bases, with 9 bases lying between them. Here the CDR3 reads CASSFTGLGNTIYF. In DNA, the CDR3 is TGTGCCAGCAGCTTTACAGGGCTTGGAAACACCATATATTTT.

The rearrangement uses TRBV27 and TRBJ2-1, with 9 bases identical to TRBD2. The CDR3 runs to 14 residues. The V segment lost 8 bases and the J segment 2 bases; nucleotides outside the gene matches: 4. CDR1 and CDR2 from the germline V gene are MNHEY and SMNVEV (reference sequence). The CDR3 region has the DNA TGTGCCAGCCAGACTAGCGGAGCCTACAATGAGCAGTTCTTC. It yields the protein CASQTSGAYNEQFF.

This clone was seen a single time. V gene TRBV11-1 combines with J gene TRBJ2-2, with a possible D match to TRBD1 (5 bases). The CDR3 loop spans 13 amino acids. Trimming left V 5 bases short and J 6 bases short, with 10 bases between. CDR1 and CDR2 (germline): SGHAT, FQDESV (reference sequence). The CDR3: CASSPRQPGELFF. CDR3 sequence (DNA): TGTGCCAGCAGCCCACGACAGCCCGGGGAGCTGTTTTTT.

The chain combines TRBV6-6 with TRBJ2-7, with TRBD2 matching 12 bases. J was trimmed by 4 bases and V by 5 bases; bases with no gene match: 6. The CDR3 loop spans 15 amino acids. Per germline, CDR1 MNHNY and CDR2 SVGAGI (reference sequence). The chain's CDR3 is CASSPGGLAGYEQYF. The CDR3 DNA is TGTGCCAGCAGTCCAGGGGGACTAGCGGGTTACGAGCAGTACTTC.

The chain has TRBV28 and TRBJ2-1; 8 nucleotides agree with TRBD2. Germline CDR1 reads MDHEN; CDR2 reads SYDVKM. This CDR3 has 15 amino acids. V dropped 7 bases and J dropped 8; count of bases not matched to a gene: 13. CDR3 DNA: TGTGCCAGCACCCTCGGGGTAGCGGGAAAGCATGAGCAGTTCTTC. Protein sequence: CASTLGVAGKHEQFF.

The CDR3 DNA reads as TGTGCCAGCAGTTTATTATACACAGATACGCAGTATTTT. Translated, it gives CASSLLYTDTQYF. V usage is TRBV27 and J usage is TRBJ2-3, with D unresolved. Germline V gene lookup returns CDR1 MNHEY and CDR2 SMNVEV (reference sequence). The CDR3 runs 13 residues. Trimming took off 1 base at V and 2 bases at J, with 4 bases between the two ends.

This clone was picked up one time. In nucleotides, the CDR3 is TGCGCCAGCAGCTTGGGCAGAATCATCTCTGGAAACACCATATATTTT. The encoded protein is CASSLGRIISGNTIYF. V usage is TRBV5-1 and J usage is TRBJ1-3; D is ambiguous. This CDR3 region has 16 residues. In germline, CDR1 is SGHRS, CDR2 YFSETQ. V gave up 0 bases and J gave up 0 bases, with 10 bases separating them.

The J gene is TRBJ1-1, the V gene TRBV21-1; TRBD1 is the table's D call, not checked against the DNA. TRBV21-1 is designated a pseudogene. The CDR3 contains 14 residues. The CDR3: CASSKVDTNTEAFF. DNA for the CDR3: TGTGCCAGCAGCAAAGTGGACACGAACACTGAAGCTTTCTTT.

V is TRBV11-3 and J is TRBJ2-1; TRBD1 matches at 7 bases. The CDR3 runs 17 residues. The V gene's germline CDR1 is SGHNT and CDR2 YENEEA. Germline trimming cut 5 bases from V and 8 bases from J; bases unmatched to any gene: 18. The CDR3 here is CASSPIVGFGRGYEQFF. Written as DNA, the CDR3 is TGTGCCAGCAGCCCTATCGTGGGCTTTGGCAGGGGGTATGAGCAGTTCTTC. Based on the CDR3 plus reference TRBV11-3 and TRBJ2-1, the full variable domain is EAGVVQSPRYKIIEKKQPVAFWCNPISGHNTLYWYLQNLGQGPELLIRYENEEAVDDSQLPKDRFSAERLKGVDSTLKIQPAELGDSAVYLCASSPIVGFGRGYEQFFGPGTRLTVL.

The chain recombines TRBV5-6 with TRBJ2-1; tentative D call: TRBD1 (5 bases). Germline CDR1 and CDR2: SGHDT and YYEEEE. Trimming shortened V by 4 bases and J by 5 bases, and 19 bases separated the two germline ends. This CDR3 has 16 amino acids. CDR3 protein: CASSPEGLGANNEQFF. The CDR3 region has the DNA TGTGCCAGCAGCCCCGAAGGGCTTGGGGCTAACAATGAGCAGTTCTTC.

This clone was observed once. The rearrangement links TRBV19 to TRBJ2-7, with 9 bases that match TRBD1. The germline gives CDR1 LNHDA, CDR2 SQIVND (reference sequence). There are 15 residues in the CDR3. After removal of 6 bases from V and 3 bases from J, the junction contained 9 bases not matched to a gene. The DNA of the CDR3 is TGTGCCAGTAGCTCACCTCGGACAGGGGACTACGAGCAGTACTTC. Encoded protein: CASSSPRTGDYEQYF.

The rearrangement links TRBV9 to TRBJ1-4, with D unresolved. Trimming stripped 4 bases from V and 2 bases from J, with 12 bases between. Germline V gene sequence: CDR1 SGDLS, CDR2 YYNGEE. This CDR3 is built from 15 residues. The CDR3 bases are TGTGCCAGCAGCCCGTCCCATCGGACTAATGAAAAACTGTTTTTT. Translating it yields CASSPSHRTNEKLFF.